Below are 6 T cell receptor beta chains sequenced from a single sample in a study of high-grade serous ovarian cancer treatment subgroups. Produced via immunoSEQ multiplex PCR; TCRdb's table is partial and in-frame only. The data show about 33,000 clones, 79% seen once. Tumor tissue was taken before any definitive surgery or chemotherapy was given. The sample was tumor tissue. The origin of the receptors is a human donor with high-grade serous ovarian cancer.

J is TRBJ2-3 and V is TRBV9; 7 bases are a match to TRBD1. Germline V lookup: CDR1 SGDLS, CDR2 YYNGEE. V shed 0 bases, J shed 2 bases, and the junction held 12 bases outside the gene matches. The CDR3 is made up of 18 amino acids. The chain's CDR3 is CASSVATSTGVNTDTQYF. The DNA for the CDR3 is TGTGCCAGCAGCGTAGCAACCTCTACAGGGGTAAACACAGATACGCAGTATTTT.

V gene TRBV7-7 combines with J gene TRBJ2-5, with a tentative D call TRBD2 (5 bases). The V end was cut by 5 bases, the J end by 2 bases, with 15 bases between. The CDR3 has 15 residues. Germline-derived CDR1 and CDR2 are SSHAT and FNYEAQ (reference sequence). CDR3 residues: CASSVMPGVQETQYF. The CDR3 DNA reads TGTGCCAGCAGCGTAATGCCCGGGGTGCAAGAGACCCAGTACTTC. Supplemented by reference TRBV7-7 and TRBJ2-5, the full variable domain reads GAGVSQSPRYKVTKRGQDVTLRCDPISSHATLYWYQQALGQGPEFLTYFNYEAQPDKSGLPSDRFSAERPEGSISTLTIQRTEQRDSAMYRCASSVMPGVQETQYFGPGTRLLVL.

The V call is TRBV11-2, the J call TRBJ2-7, with 7 bases identical to TRBD1. V shed 4 bases and J 7 bases; nucleotides not matched to a gene: 22. Germline CDR1 SGHAT, CDR2 FQNNGV. This CDR3 is built from 18 residues. CDR3 sequence (DNA): TGTGCCAGCAGCTGGGGACAGATCGAATCGGCCCTCTACGGGGAGCAGTACTTC. Protein sequence: CASSWGQIESALYGEQYF.

This clone occurred once. The rearrangement uses TRBV29-1 and TRBJ1-2, with D possibly matching TRBD1 (6 bases). The length of the CDR3 is 16 residues. From germline, CDR1 is SQVTM and CDR2 ANQGSEA. The V and J ends lost 1 base and 2 bases respectively, with 17 bases between them. The CDR3 loop reads CSVEAPQGKGNYGYTF. CDR3 DNA: TGCAGCGTTGAAGCCCCACAGGGTAAGGGGAACTATGGCTACACCTTC.

This clone turned up a few times. V is TRBV13 and J is TRBJ1-1, with TRBD1 matching 10 bases. Germline CDR1 PRHDT, CDR2 FYEKMQ (reference sequence). CDR3 length: 14 residues. J was trimmed by 5 bases and V by 5 bases; bases with no gene match: 5. The CDR3 reads CASSLGQGYTEAFF. DNA of the CDR3: TGTGCCAGCAGCCTGGGACAGGGGTATACTGAAGCTTTCTTT.

The chain employs TRBV11-2 and TRBJ1-1; D is perhaps TRBD1 (5 bases). The CDR3 has 13 residues. Trimming took 1 base from V and 5 from J, leaving 8 bases between them. Germline CDR1 reads SGHAT; CDR2 reads FQNNGV. DNA of the CDR3: TGTGCCAGCAGCTTAGTGGGGGGGACTGAAGCTTTCTTT. Translated, it gives CASSLVGGTEAFF.